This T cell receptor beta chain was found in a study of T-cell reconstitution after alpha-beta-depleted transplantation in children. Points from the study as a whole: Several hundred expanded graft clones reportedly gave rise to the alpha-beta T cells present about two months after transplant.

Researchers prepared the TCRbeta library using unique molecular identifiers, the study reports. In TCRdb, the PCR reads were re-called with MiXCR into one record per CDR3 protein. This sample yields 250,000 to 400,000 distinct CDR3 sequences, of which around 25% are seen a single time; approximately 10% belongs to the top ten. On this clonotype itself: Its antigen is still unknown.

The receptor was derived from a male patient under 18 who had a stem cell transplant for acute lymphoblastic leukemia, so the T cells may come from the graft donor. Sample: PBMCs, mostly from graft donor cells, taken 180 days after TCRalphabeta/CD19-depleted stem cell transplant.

CDR3 nucleotides: TGCAGTGCTAGAGTCGGGACTCTCCTCACTGAAGCTTTCTTT. Its translation is CSARVGTLLTEAFF. The J gene is TRBJ1-1, the V gene TRBV20-1, with D perhaps TRBD1 (5 bases). Looked up from germline, CDR1 is DFQATT and CDR2 is SNEGSKA (reference sequence). The ends were cut back, 1 base at V and 4 bases at J, with 13 bases in the middle. This CDR3 spans 14 amino acids.